This TCR beta chain was sequenced in a study of blood T cell repertoires in COVID-19. Across the study: T cells, B-cell-depleted T cells, or PBMCs provided the cDNA or gDNA that served as material.

Original handling: Quantification of nucleated cells was approximated via reference gene primer amplification. The repertoire was sequenced with immunoSEQ multiplex PCR; TCRdb's copy has only in-frame clones and lacks some. The V and J calls and clone size were taken over from that table, and D and trimming were inferred from the DNA. This repertoire shows tens of thousands of clones, 79% found once; its top ten account for more than 40%. Germline V CDR1 and CDR2: DFQATT, SNEGSKA (reference sequence). This CDR3 is built from 14 residues. V was shortened by 5 bases and J by 2 bases, with 10 bases between the two germline ends.

Specimen: peripheral blood. V usage is TRBV20-1 and J usage is TRBJ2-6; D perhaps matches TRBD1 (6 bases). The sequence derives from a human donor in a cohort sampled during active COVID-19. The CDR3: CSAGGGAGANVLTF. The CDR3 coding sequence is TGCAGTGCTGGTGGGGGCGCTGGGGCCAACGTCCTGACTTTC.